What follows are 26 T cell receptor beta chains derived from one specimen sequenced in a study of identical twins. MiXCR, run by TCRdb on the 5' RACE reads, gives a single entry per CDR3 protein. Altogether about 200,000 distinct CDR3 sequences are present, over 5% being singletons, with the ten largest covering 13% to 15%. The data were also submitted as part of a second study, on T cells expressing NK-cell markers.

The specimen was CD8+ T cells sorted from blood. Source of these receptors: a woman younger than 30 in good health.

The chain employs TRBV28 and TRBJ1-6; TRBD1 is a possible D gene (5 bases). The V gene lost 3 bases and the J gene lost 8 bases, with 8 bases spanning the gap. Germline V lookup: CDR1 MDHEN, CDR2 SYDVKM. There are 13 residues in the CDR3. CDR3 DNA sequence: TGTGCCAGCAGTTTGGGGACCTATTCACCCCTCCACTTT. As protein: CASSLGTYSPLHF.

This clonotype was counted ten times or more. This chain joins TRBV7-9 and TRBJ2-7, with D perhaps matching TRBD2 (7 bases). This CDR3 is 16 amino acids long. Germline CDR1 and CDR2: SEHNR and FQNEAQ (reference sequence). V lost 5 bases and J 0 bases, leaving 17 bases between the germline ends. The CDR3 DNA reads TGTGCCAGCAGCGCCTCCACAGGGACTACCTCCTACGAGCAGTACTTC. This gives the protein CASSASTGTTSYEQYF.

This clonotype was observed at least ten times. V is TRBV2 and J is TRBJ2-1; D is tentatively TRBD1 or TRBD2 (5 bases each). V lost 3 bases to trimming and J lost 9 bases, with 24 bases between them. The CDR3 is 17 residues long. CDR1 and CDR2 (germline): SNHLY, FYNNEI. The CDR3 region is CASSEPPVGVTTGEQFF. In DNA form, the CDR3 reads TGTGCCAGCAGTGAGCCGCCCGTGGGGGTCACGACGGGTGAGCAGTTCTTC.

This clonotype was detected a few times. The chain employs TRBV12-3 or TRBV12-4 and TRBJ1-2, with D perhaps matching TRBD1 (6 bases). V was cut by 5 bases and J by 8 bases, with 12 bases left in between. This CDR3 has 12 residues. DNA of the CDR3: TGTGCCAGCAGTCCGGGGGGGGCCGGCTACACCTTC. Its translation is CASSPGGAGYTF.

This clonotype was recorded many times. CDR3 sequence reads: CSAPAAGVHEQFF. The CDR3 DNA reads as TGCAGTGCCCCGGCAGCGGGAGTCCATGAGCAGTTCTTC. The chain uses TRBV20-1 and TRBJ2-1; 8 positions agree with TRBD2. The CDR3 spans 13 residues. The germline V gene has CDR1 DFQATT and CDR2 SNEGSKA (reference sequence). Germline trimming cut 6 bases from V and 8 bases from J; bases unmatched to any gene: 9.

This clonotype came up a few times. This chain connects TRBV27 to TRBJ2-3; D is perhaps TRBD1 (5 bases). The CDR3 covers 15 residues. Germline V lookup: CDR1 MNHEY, CDR2 SMNVEV (reference sequence). Trimming removed 5 bases at V and 2 bases at J, with 14 bases between. The CDR3 region is CASSPTTAFTDTQYF. CDR3 DNA sequence: TGTGCCAGCAGTCCGACGACAGCATTCACAGATACGCAGTATTTT.

About this clonotype: At one end the junction does not follow the germline gene, possibly because of a read error. This chain joins TRBV5-5 and TRBJ2-2, with a weak D call TRBD2 (5 bases). The CDR3 covers 14 residues. The germline V gene has CDR1 SGHKS and CDR2 YYEKEE (reference sequence). This chain's CDR3 is CASSPGHPTGELFF. In DNA form, the CDR3 reads TGTGCCAGCAGCCCCGGTCATCCCACCGGGGAACTGTTTTTT.

This clonotype was seen more than once but under ten times. This sequence may be a read error, since a much larger clone differs from it by one base. The rearrangement joins TRBV7-3 to TRBJ1-1; 7 bases fit TRBD1. The CDR3 contains 13 residues. Trimming removed 5 bases from V and 4 bases from J; junction bases left unmatched: 4. Germline V gene data show CDR1 as SGHTA and CDR2 as FQGTGA. The chain's CDR3 is CASSPGGTTEAFF. CDR3 sequence (DNA): TGTGCCAGCAGCCCAGGGGGAACCACTGAAGCTTTCTTT.

Written as DNA, the CDR3 is TGTGCCAGCACCATCGGAGGACCGGAGAATGGCTACACCTTC. As protein: CASTIGGPENGYTF. The genes are TRBV12-3 or TRBV12-4 and TRBJ1-2; D gene ambiguous. The CDR3 covers 14 residues. V was trimmed by 7 bases and J by 6 bases, leaving 18 bases between them.

This clonotype occurred a few times. The rearrangement links TRBV28 to TRBJ1-2, with 8 positions matching TRBD1. The germline V gene encodes CDR1 MDHEN and CDR2 SYDVKM. CDR3 length: 14 residues. The trim removed 7 bases at V and 4 bases at J, leaving 8 bases unmatched. CDR3 amino acids: CASTTIQGGYGYTF. For the CDR3, the DNA is TGTGCCAGCACAACTATACAGGGGGGCTATGGCTACACCTTC.

This rearrangement joins TRBV9 to TRBJ2-6; D not certain. This CDR3 is built from 16 residues. The germline V and J ends were trimmed by 4 bases and 0 bases, with 11 bases remaining between them. The germline gives CDR1 SGDLS, CDR2 YYNGEE. CDR3 in amino acids: CASSTRTDSGANVLTF. CDR3 DNA: TGTGCCAGCAGCACCCGGACGGACTCTGGGGCCAACGTCCTGACTTTC.

This clonotype has only a few counts. The chain joins TRBV2 to TRBJ2-1; 10 bases agree with TRBD2. The germline gives CDR1 SNHLY, CDR2 FYNNEI. The CDR3 has 15 amino acids. J lost 6 bases, V lost 3 bases, and 5 bases had no gene match. This CDR3 is CASSESGRAINEQFF. CDR3 nucleotides: TGTGCCAGCAGTGAGAGCGGGAGGGCTATCAATGAGCAGTTCTTC.

This clonotype came up many times. The chain couples TRBV11-2 to TRBJ2-3; D might be TRBD1 (5 bases). V was pared by 1 base and J by 2 bases, with 13 bases between. Germline V gene lookup returns CDR1 SGHAT and CDR2 FQNNGV. CDR3 length equals 16 residues. Here the CDR3 DNA reads TGTGCCAGCAGCTTAGGAAGGGGAACACACACAGATACGCAGTATTTT. As protein: CASSLGRGTHTDTQYF.

This clonotype was observed a handful of times. The chain couples TRBV5-4 to TRBJ2-1; D ambiguous. The CDR3 has 14 residues. Germline CDR1 and CDR2: SGHNT and YYREEE (reference sequence). V was pared by 0 bases and J by 2 bases, with 6 bases between. The CDR3 reads CASSLEDTYNEQFF. The CDR3 DNA reads TGTGCCAGCAGCTTGGAAGACACCTACAATGAGCAGTTCTTC.

The table lists this clonotype with many counts. This chain uses TRBV7-9 with TRBJ2-1; maybe TRBD1 (6 bases). Germline assignment: CDR1 SEHNR and CDR2 FQNEAQ (reference sequence). The CDR3 sequence is 16 residues long. The V end lost 5 bases, the J end lost 5 bases, and 19 bases lay between the germline ends. For the CDR3, the DNA is TGTGCCAGCAGCGTCTCAGGGGTGAGGGCACACAATGAGCAGTTCTTC. Translation gives CASSVSGVRAHNEQFF.

In its sample, this clonotype was seen a few times. The chain uses TRBV9 and TRBJ2-1, with TRBD2 matching 7 bases. The ends lost 4 bases at V and 2 bases at J; junction bases unmatched: 6. The CDR3 has 15 amino acids. Germline CDR1 and CDR2: SGDLS and YYNGEE. CDR3 coding DNA: TGTGCCAGCAGCCCGAGCGGGATTCCCTACAATGAGCAGTTCTTC. Amino acid sequence: CASSPSGIPYNEQFF.

V is TRBV6-1 and J is TRBJ2-1; D tentatively fits TRBD1 or TRBD2 (5 bases each). The CDR3 loop spans 8 amino acids. The germline V gene has CDR1 MNHNS and CDR2 SASEGT. The V and J ends lost 10 bases and 15 bases respectively, with 10 bases between them. The CDR3 coding sequence is TGTGCCACCGGGGCACCGTTCTTC. It is translated as CATGAPFF.

This clonotype came up a few times. The chain is built from TRBV9 and TRBJ1-1; D unclear. Per germline, CDR1 SGDLS and CDR2 YYNGEE. Between the trimmed V and J ends, which lost 0 bases and 1 base, there was a span of 4 bases. The CDR3 spans 13 residues. The CDR3 reads CASSVDQNTEAFF. The CDR3 DNA follows: TGTGCCAGCAGCGTAGATCAGAACACTGAAGCTTTCTTT.

The chain uses TRBV27 and TRBJ2-7; D remains ambiguous. From germline, CDR1 is MNHEY and CDR2 SMNVEV (reference sequence). The CDR3 length is 15 residues. V was shortened by 0 bases and J by 0 bases, with 9 bases between the two germline ends. The CDR3 DNA reads as TGTGCCAGCAGTTTATCGATAGGGAACTCCTACGAGCAGTACTTC. Translated, it gives CASSLSIGNSYEQYF.

In its sample, this clonotype was seen a few times. The V call is TRBV7-9, the J call TRBJ2-3; D remains ambiguous. Germline lookup yields CDR1 SEHNR and CDR2 FQNEAQ (reference sequence). V shed 8 bases and J shed 8 bases, with 20 bases lying between them. This CDR3 contains 14 residues. CDR3 sequence (DNA): TGTGCCAGCTCCCCCGGAATGGGCACAAGTACGCAGTATTTT. Its translation: CASSPGMGTSTQYF.

This chain links TRBV12-3 or TRBV12-4 with TRBJ2-3; TRBD2 agrees at 11 bases. The CDR3 is 18 residues long. The trim removed 4 bases at V and 1 base at J, leaving 10 bases unmatched. The CDR3 DNA reads TGTGCCAGCAGTTCCCCTAGCGGGGGGAGAGGGGGCACAGATACGCAGTATTTT. Protein product: CASSSPSGGRGGTDTQYF.

This clonotype was detected only a few times. This sequence joins TRBV4-1 and TRBJ1-1; maybe TRBD1 (5 bases). The CDR3 loop spans 13 amino acids. V shed 4 bases and J shed 2 bases, with 8 bases lying between them. Germline-derived CDR1 and CDR2 are MGHRA and YSYEKL. The CDR3: CASSRDGNTEAFF. CDR3 nucleotides: TGCGCCAGCAGCCGGGACGGTAACACTGAAGCTTTCTTT.

CDR3 sequence reads: CASRPIAGEETQYF. As DNA, the CDR3 is TGCGCCAGCAGACCAATAGCGGGAGAAGAGACCCAGTACTTC. The V call is TRBV5-1, the J call TRBJ2-5; 9 nucleotides agree with TRBD2. This CDR3 has 14 residues. The ends lost 5 bases at V and 3 bases at J; junction bases unmatched: 5. The V gene's germline CDR1 is SGHRS and CDR2 YFSETQ.

V is TRBV6-4 and J is TRBJ2-3; D gene unclear. There are 15 residues in the CDR3. The V gene's germline CDR1 is MRHNA and CDR2 SNTAGT. The V and J ends lost 0 bases and 0 bases respectively, with 7 bases between them. CDR3 amino acids: CASSDSMGSTDTQYF. Here the CDR3 DNA reads TGTGCCAGCAGTGACTCGATGGGGAGCACAGATACGCAGTATTTT.

This clonotype turned up a few times. The chain employs TRBV27 and TRBJ2-1; 9 bases are a match to TRBD2. The CDR3 has 15 residues. Germline V gene data show CDR1 as MNHEY and CDR2 as SMNVEV (reference sequence). J gave up 6 bases and V 4 bases, and 7 bases lay outside the gene matches. In DNA, the CDR3 is TGTGCCAGCAGTTCTGGGCTAGCGGGGCTCAATGAGCAGTTCTTC. Translation: CASSSGLAGLNEQFF.

The chain uses TRBV6-5 and TRBJ1-6, with 9 bases lining up with TRBD1. Trimming cost V 2 bases and J 8 bases; bases outside gene matches: 7. The CDR3 runs 16 residues. Per the germline V gene, CDR1 is MNHEY and CDR2 is SVGAGI. CDR3 coding DNA: TGTGCCAGCAGTTACGGGGGGACAGGGTATCATTCACCCCTCCACTTT. Residues: CASSYGGTGYHSPLHF.